This T cell receptor (beta chain) was found in a study of CD8+CD57+ T cells in acquired aplastic anemia. Study-wide context: DNA recovered from sorted CD4+ and CD8+ cells had a mean of about 3.5 ug.

Trimming took 0 bases from V and 2 from J, leaving 10 bases between them. The CDR3 has 15 amino acids. In germline, CDR1 is MNHNS, CDR2 SASEGT. Genomic DNA templated the TCR beta VDJ and CDR3 profiling. MiXCR, applied by TCRdb to the reads, yields one record per CDR3 protein. In the table there are about 160,000 distinct CDR3 sequences, about 45% of which are singletons. Patients who underwent sequencing had shown CD8+CD57+ cell expansion by flow cytometry. The specimen was sorted CD4+, CD8+, or CD8+CD57+ T cells (not recorded which) from PBMCs. The sequence was obtained from a human donor with aplastic anemia. The chain recombines TRBV6-1 with TRBJ2-5; no clear D gene. CDR3: CASSEAGGTQETQYF. The CDR3 bases are TGTGCCAGCAGTGAAGCAGGCGGAACTCAAGAGACCCAGTACTTC.